What follows are 9 T cell receptor beta chains derived from one specimen sequenced in a study of shared clonotypes between healthy human individuals. Clones were read by immunoSEQ multiplex PCR, and TCRdb kept only the in-frame ones, dropping some. In the table there are roughly 1 million clones, around 76% of which are singletons. The sequenced sample consisted of memory CD4+ T cells sorted from blood. Subset: CD45RA-negative fraction. These receptors all stem from a young man in good health.

The chain joins TRBV9 to TRBJ1-1; D is possibly TRBD1 (5 bases). Per the germline V gene, CDR1 is SGDLS and CDR2 is YYNGEE. This CDR3 is built from 14 residues. Deletions cut 3 bases from V and 2 bases from J, with 11 bases between. CDR3 in amino acids: CASSGGTQNTEAFF. The CDR3, as DNA: TGTGCCAGCAGCGGCGGGACTCAAAACACTGAAGCTTTCTTT.

This chain joins TRBV5-1 and TRBJ1-4, with 7 nucleotides matching TRBD1. Germline loops: CDR1 SGHRS, CDR2 YFSETQ. The CDR3 has 16 amino acids. Unmatched junction bases numbered 11, after V lost 4 bases and J lost 5 bases. The CDR3 DNA sequence: TGCGCCAGCAGCCAGACAGGGAGTGGGCCAAATGAAAAACTGTTTTTT. Translating it yields CASSQTGSGPNEKLFF.

Worth noting for this clone: Other DNA sequences in the same sample also yield this CDR3. The chain recombines TRBV9 with TRBJ1-1, with D uncertain. The germline V gene has CDR1 SGDLS and CDR2 YYNGEE. The V and J ends lost 2 bases and 1 base respectively, with 6 bases between them. The CDR3 has 13 amino acids. For the CDR3, the DNA is TGTGCCAGCAGCGTTGGCGAGAACACTGAAGCTTTCTTT. Amino acid sequence: CASSVGENTEAFF.

This rearrangement joins TRBV19 to TRBJ1-5; 7 positions match TRBD1. CDR1 is LNHDA, CDR2 SQIVND, per germline (reference sequence). Trimming removed 2 bases from V and 9 bases from J; junction bases left unmatched: 10. The CDR3 consists of 15 residues. CDR3 sequence (DNA): TGTGCCAGTAGTATAAGGGGACAGAGCCCCTCGCCCCAGCATTTT. As protein: CASSIRGQSPSPQHF. Combining the CDR3 with reference TRBV19 and TRBJ1-5 gives the whole variable domain DGGITQSPKYLFRKEGQNVTLSCEQNLNHDAMYWYRQDPGQGLRLIYYSQIVNDFQKGDIAEGYSVSREKKESFPLTVTSAQKNPTAFYLCASSIRGQSPSPQHFGDGTRLSIL.

In its sample, this clone was seen a few times. The V gene is TRBV11-2, the J gene TRBJ1-1, with D unclear. Trimming took off 2 bases at V and 1 base at J, with 8 bases between the two ends. The CDR3 has 14 residues. CDR1 and CDR2 (germline): SGHAT, FQNNGV. Here the CDR3 reads CASSLLLTNTEAFF. The CDR3 DNA reads TGTGCCAGCAGCTTATTGCTGACGAACACTGAAGCTTTCTTT.

This clone was picked up one time. The chain is built from TRBV10-3 and TRBJ2-3; D is perhaps TRBD1 or TRBD2 (6 bases each). Germline values: CDR1 ENHRY, CDR2 SYGVKD. Trimming pared 0 bases from V and 2 bases from J, leaving 12 bases between. This CDR3 has 16 residues. CDR3 sequence reads: CAISESGGLTTDTQYF. CDR3 coding DNA: TGTGCCATCAGTGAGTCCGGGGGCCTCACCACAGATACGCAGTATTTT.

This chain uses TRBV9 with TRBJ1-1; D remains ambiguous. Germline V lookup: CDR1 SGDLS, CDR2 YYNGEE. The CDR3 contains 16 residues. V shed 0 bases and J shed 2 bases, with 14 bases lying between them. The CDR3 reads CASSVAPLRSNTEAFF. The CDR3, as DNA: TGTGCCAGCAGCGTAGCTCCACTCCGCTCCAACACTGAAGCTTTCTTT.

The genes are TRBV7-2 and TRBJ2-7; D is unresolved. Trimming took 1 base from V and 4 from J, leaving 14 bases between them. In germline, CDR1 is SGHTA, CDR2 FQGNSA. CDR3 length equals 15 residues. As DNA, the CDR3 is TGTGCCAGCAGCTTAGGTGAAGTAGGAAGGTACGAGCAGTACTTC. It encodes CASSLGEVGRYEQYF.

J is TRBJ2-7 and V is TRBV5-5; TRBD2 matches at 12 bases. The ends lost 7 bases at V and 4 bases at J; junction bases unmatched: 6. CDR1 is SGHKS, CDR2 YYEKEE, per germline (reference sequence). This CDR3 is 14 amino acids long. This CDR3 is CASGPTSGGYEQYF. The DNA for the CDR3 is TGTGCCAGCGGACCGACTAGCGGGGGTTACGAGCAGTACTTC.